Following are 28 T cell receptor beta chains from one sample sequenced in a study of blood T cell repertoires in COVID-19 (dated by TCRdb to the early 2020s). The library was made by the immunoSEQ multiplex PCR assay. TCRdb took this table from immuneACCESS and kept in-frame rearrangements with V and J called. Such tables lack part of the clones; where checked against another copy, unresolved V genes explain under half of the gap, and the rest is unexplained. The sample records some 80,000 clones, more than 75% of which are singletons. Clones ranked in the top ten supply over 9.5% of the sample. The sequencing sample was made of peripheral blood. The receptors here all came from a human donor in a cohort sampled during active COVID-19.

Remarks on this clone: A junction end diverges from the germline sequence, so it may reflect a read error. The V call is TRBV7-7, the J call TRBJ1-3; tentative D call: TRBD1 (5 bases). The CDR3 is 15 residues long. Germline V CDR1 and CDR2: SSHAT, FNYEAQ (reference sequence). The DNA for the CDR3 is TGTGCTAGCAGCTTAGCCCCGGGGGCTGGAAACACCATATATTTT. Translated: CASSLAPGAGNTIYF.

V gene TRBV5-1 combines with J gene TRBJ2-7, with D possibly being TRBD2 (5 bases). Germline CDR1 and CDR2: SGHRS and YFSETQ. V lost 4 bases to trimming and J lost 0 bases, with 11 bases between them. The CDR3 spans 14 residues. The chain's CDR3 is CASSPDWTSYEQYF. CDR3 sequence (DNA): TGCGCCAGCAGCCCGGACTGGACCTCCTACGAGCAGTACTTC.

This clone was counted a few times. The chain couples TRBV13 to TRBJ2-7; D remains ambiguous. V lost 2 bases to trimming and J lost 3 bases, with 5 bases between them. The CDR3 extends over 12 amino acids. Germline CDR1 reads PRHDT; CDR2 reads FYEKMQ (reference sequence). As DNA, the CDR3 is TGTGCCAGCAGCTTAATCGGCTACGAGCAGTACTTC. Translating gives CASSLIGYEQYF. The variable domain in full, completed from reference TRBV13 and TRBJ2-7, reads AAGVIQSPRHLIKEKRETATLKCYPIPRHDTVYWYQQGPGQDPQFLISFYEKMQSDKGSIPDRFSAQQFSDYHSELNMSSLELGDSALYFCASSLIGYEQYFGPGTRLTVT.

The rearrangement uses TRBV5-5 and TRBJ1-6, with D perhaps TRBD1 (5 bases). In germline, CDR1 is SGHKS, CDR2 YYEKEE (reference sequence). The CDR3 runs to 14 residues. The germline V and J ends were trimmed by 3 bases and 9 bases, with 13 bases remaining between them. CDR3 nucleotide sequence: TGTGCCAGCAGCTCCTACCCCAGGGCTTCACCCCTCCACTTT. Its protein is CASSSYPRASPLHF.

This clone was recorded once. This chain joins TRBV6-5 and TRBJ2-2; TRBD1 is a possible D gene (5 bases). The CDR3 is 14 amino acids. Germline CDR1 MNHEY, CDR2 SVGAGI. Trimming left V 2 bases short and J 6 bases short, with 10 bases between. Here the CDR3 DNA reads TGTGCCAGCAGTTACCAGACAGTCCCCGGGGAGCTGTTTTTT. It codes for CASSYQTVPGELFF.

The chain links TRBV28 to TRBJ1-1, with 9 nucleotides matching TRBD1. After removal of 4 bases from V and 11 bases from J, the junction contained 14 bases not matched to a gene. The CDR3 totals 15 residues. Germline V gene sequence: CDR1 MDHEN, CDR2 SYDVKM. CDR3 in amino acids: CASSSGPGTGYTAFF. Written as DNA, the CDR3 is TGTGCCAGCAGTTCGGGACCCGGGACAGGGTATACGGCTTTCTTT. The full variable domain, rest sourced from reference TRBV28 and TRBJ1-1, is DVKVTQSSRYLVKRTGEKVFLECVQDMDHENMFWYRQDPGLGLRLIYFSYDVKMKEKGDIPEGYSVSREKKERFSLILESASTNQTSMYLCASSSGPGTGYTAFFGQGTRLTVV.

CDR3: CASSSQGYGTEAFF. The CDR3 DNA follows: TGCGCCAGCAGCTCACAGGGGTATGGCACTGAAGCTTTCTTT. The chain has TRBV5-1 and TRBJ1-1; 7 nucleotides match TRBD1. The germline CDR1 and CDR2 sequences are SGHRS and YFSETQ. The CDR3 spans 14 residues. After removal of 3 bases from V and 4 bases from J, the junction contained 6 bases not matched to a gene.

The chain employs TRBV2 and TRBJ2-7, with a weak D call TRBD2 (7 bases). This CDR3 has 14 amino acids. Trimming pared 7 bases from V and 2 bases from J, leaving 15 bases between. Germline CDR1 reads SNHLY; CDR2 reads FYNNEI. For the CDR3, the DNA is TGTGCCAGCACCCAAAGGGGGGGCGCCTACGAGCAGTACTTC. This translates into CASTQRGGAYEQYF.

The DNA of the CDR3 is TGTGCCAGCAGCCCAGGACAGGGTCTGGGCTACACCTTC. This gives the protein CASSPGQGLGYTF. The chain couples TRBV7-8 to TRBJ1-2; TRBD1 aligns across 8 bases. V lost 5 bases and J lost 8; bases outside the gene matches: 7. From germline, CDR1 is SGHVS and CDR2 FQNEAQ. The CDR3 totals 13 residues.

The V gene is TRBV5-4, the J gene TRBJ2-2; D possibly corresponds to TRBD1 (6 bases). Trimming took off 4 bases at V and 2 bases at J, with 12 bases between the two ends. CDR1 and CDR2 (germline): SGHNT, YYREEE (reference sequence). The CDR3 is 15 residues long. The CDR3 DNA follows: TGTGCCAGCAGCCCGCGGACAGCTAACACCGGGGAGCTGTTTTTT. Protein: CASSPRTANTGELFF.

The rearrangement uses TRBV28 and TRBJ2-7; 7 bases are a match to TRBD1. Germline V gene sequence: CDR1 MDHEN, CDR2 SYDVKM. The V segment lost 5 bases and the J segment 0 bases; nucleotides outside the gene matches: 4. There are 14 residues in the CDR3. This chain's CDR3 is CASSPGTVSYEQYF. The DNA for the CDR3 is TGTGCCAGCAGTCCGGGGACAGTCTCCTACGAGCAGTACTTC.

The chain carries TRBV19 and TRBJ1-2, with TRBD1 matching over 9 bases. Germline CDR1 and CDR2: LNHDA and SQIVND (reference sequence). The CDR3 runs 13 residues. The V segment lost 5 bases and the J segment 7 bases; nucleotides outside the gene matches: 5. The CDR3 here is CASSPGQGGGYTF. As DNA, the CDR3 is TGTGCCAGTAGTCCGGGACAGGGCGGTGGCTACACCTTC. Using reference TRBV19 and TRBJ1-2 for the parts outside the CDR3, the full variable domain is DGGITQSPKYLFRKEGQNVTLSCEQNLNHDAMYWYRQDPGQGLRLIYYSQIVNDFQKGDIAEGYSVSREKKESFPLTVTSAQKNPTAFYLCASSPGQGGGYTFGSGTRLTVV.

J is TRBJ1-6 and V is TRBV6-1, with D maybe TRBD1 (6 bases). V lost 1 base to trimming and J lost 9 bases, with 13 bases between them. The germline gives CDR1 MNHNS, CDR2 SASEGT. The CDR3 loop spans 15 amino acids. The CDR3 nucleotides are TGTGCCAGCAGTGAAGTTCAGGGGCAGGGTTCACCCCTCCACTTT. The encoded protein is CASSEVQGQGSPLHF.

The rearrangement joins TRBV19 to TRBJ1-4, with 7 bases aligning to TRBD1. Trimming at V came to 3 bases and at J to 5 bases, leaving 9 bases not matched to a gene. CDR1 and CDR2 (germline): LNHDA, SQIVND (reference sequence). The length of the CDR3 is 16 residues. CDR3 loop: CASSMTGTKPNEKLFF. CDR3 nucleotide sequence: TGTGCCAGTAGTATGACAGGGACCAAGCCCAATGAAAAACTGTTTTTT.

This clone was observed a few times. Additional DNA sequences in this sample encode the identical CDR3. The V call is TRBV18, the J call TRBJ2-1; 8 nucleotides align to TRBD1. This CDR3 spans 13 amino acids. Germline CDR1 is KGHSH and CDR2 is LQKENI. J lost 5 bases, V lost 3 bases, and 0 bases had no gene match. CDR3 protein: CASSPGQDNEQFF. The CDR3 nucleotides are TGTGCCAGCTCACCGGGACAGGACAATGAGCAGTTCTTC. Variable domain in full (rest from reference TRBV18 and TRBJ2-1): NAGVMQNPRHLVRRRGQEARLRCSPMKGHSHVYWYRQLPEEGLKFMVYLQKENIIDESGMPKERFSAEFPKEGPSILRIQQVVRGDSAAYFCASSPGQDNEQFFGPGTRLTVL.

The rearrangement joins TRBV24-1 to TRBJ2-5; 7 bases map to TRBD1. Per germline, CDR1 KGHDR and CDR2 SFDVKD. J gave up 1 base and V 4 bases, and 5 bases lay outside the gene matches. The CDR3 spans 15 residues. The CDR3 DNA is TGTGCCACCAGTGACAACGACAGGGCCCAAGAGACCCAGTACTTC. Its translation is CATSDNDRAQETQYF.

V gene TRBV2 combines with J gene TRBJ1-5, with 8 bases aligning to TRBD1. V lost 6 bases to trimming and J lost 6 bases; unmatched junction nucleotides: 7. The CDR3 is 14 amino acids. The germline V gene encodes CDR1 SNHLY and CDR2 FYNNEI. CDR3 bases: TGTGCCAGCAGCCCCGACAGGGGTTCTCAGCCCCAGCATTTT. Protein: CASSPDRGSQPQHF.

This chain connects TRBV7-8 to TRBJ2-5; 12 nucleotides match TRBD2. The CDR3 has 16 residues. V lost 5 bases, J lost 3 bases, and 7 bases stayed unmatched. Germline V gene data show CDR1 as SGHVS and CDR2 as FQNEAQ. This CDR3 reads CASSPRRTSGEETQYF. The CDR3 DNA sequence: TGTGCCAGCAGCCCTCGGAGGACTAGCGGGGAAGAGACCCAGTACTTC.

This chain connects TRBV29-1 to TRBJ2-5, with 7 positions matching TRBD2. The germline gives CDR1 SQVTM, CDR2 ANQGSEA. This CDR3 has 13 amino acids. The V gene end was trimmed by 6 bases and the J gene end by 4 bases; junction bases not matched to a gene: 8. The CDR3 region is CSVLGGGRETQYF. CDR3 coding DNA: TGCAGCGTCCTGGGGGGGGGACGAGAGACCCAGTACTTC.

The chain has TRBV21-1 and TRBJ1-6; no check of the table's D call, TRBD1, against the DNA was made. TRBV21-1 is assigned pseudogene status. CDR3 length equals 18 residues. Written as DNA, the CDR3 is TGTGCCAGCAGCAAAGCGCTCCCGGGACAGGTATTTCATTCACCCCTCCACTTT. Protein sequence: CASSKALPGQVFHSPLHF.

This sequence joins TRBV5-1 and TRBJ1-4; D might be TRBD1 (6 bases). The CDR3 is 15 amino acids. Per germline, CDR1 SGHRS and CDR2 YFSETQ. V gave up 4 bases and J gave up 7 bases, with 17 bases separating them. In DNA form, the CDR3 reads TGCGCCAGCAGCGGGACAACAGGGTCTCGTGAAAAACTGTTTTTT. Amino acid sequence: CASSGTTGSREKLFF.

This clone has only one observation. This chain's CDR3 is CASRGGQVSSYEQYF. DNA of the CDR3: TGTGCCAGCAGGGGAGGACAGGTGAGCTCCTACGAGCAGTACTTC. The rearrangement joins TRBV3-1 (or the pseudogene TRBV3-2) to TRBJ2-7, with D tentatively TRBD1 (7 bases). The germline V gene has CDR1 LGHDT and CDR2 YNNKEL (reference sequence). Between the trimmed V and J ends, which lost 6 bases and 0 bases, there was a span of 15 bases. The CDR3 has 15 amino acids.

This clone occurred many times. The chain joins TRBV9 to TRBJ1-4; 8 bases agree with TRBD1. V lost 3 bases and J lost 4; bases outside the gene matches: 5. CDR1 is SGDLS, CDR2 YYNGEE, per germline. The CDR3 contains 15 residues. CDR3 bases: TGTGCCAGCAGCGCAGGACAGGGTGATAATGAAAAACTGTTTTTT. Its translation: CASSAGQGDNEKLFF.

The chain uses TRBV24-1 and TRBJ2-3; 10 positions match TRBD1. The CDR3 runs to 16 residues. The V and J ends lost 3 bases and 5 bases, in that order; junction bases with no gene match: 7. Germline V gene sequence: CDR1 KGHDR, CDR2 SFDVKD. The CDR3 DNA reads TGTGCCACCAGTGATCCATCGACAGGGGGCCTAGATACGCAGTATTTT. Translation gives CATSDPSTGGLDTQYF.

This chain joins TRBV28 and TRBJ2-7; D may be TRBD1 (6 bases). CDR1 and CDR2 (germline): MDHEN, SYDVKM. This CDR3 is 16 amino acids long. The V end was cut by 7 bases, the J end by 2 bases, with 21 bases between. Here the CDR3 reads CASKSHEGTPAYEQYF. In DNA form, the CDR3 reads TGTGCCAGCAAATCCCACGAGGGGACACCTGCCTACGAGCAGTACTTC.

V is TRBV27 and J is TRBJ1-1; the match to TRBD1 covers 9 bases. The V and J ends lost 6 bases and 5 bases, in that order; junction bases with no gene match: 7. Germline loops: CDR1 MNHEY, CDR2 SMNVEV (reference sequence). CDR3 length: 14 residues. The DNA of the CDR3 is TGTGCCAGCAGGGTTAAGACAGGGGGAACTGAAGCTTTCTTT. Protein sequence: CASRVKTGGTEAFF.

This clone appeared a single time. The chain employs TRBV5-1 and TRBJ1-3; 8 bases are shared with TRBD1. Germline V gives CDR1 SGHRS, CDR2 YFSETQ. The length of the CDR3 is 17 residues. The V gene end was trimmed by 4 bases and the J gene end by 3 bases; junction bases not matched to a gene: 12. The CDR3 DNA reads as TGCGCCAGCAGCCGAGACGGACAGGGAGTGGGTGGAAACACCATATATTTT. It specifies CASSRDGQGVGGNTIYF.

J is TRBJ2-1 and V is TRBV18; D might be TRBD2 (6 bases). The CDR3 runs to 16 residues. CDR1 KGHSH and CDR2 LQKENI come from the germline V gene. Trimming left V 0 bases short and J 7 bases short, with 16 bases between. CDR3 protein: CASSPPSAGLRNEQFF. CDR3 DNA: TGTGCCAGCTCACCACCGTCTGCGGGACTCCGTAATGAGCAGTTCTTC.